The 29 T cell receptor beta chains in this list originate from one sample, sequenced in a study of T cell changes during pregnancy in multiple sclerosis. Using immunoSEQ multiplex PCR, the repertoire was profiled, and TCRdb retains in-frame clones only, with some absent. The table shows 30,000 to 35,000 clones, with 90% occurring only once. Sequencing was performed on CD4+ T cells from peripheral blood mononuclear cells, taken in the third trimester of pregnancy. All receptors derive from a female donor in good health, enrolled as a control in a pregnancy study.

The chain uses TRBV6-6 and TRBJ2-3; 8 bases match TRBD2. Per germline, CDR1 MNHNY and CDR2 SVGAGI (reference sequence). The V gene end was trimmed by 6 bases and the J gene end by 1 base; junction bases not matched to a gene: 3. The CDR3 spans 14 residues. The CDR3 DNA follows: TGTGCCAGCAGCAAACTAGCGGGCACAGATACGCAGTATTTT. Translation: CASSKLAGTDTQYF.

The V gene is TRBV7-2, the J gene TRBJ2-3; TRBD2 agrees at 12 bases. The CDR3 contains 16 residues. Germline V lookup: CDR1 SGHTA, CDR2 FQGNSA. V lost 5 bases to trimming and J lost 4 bases; unmatched junction nucleotides: 7. In nucleotides, the CDR3 is TGTGCCAGCAGCGGCCCTAGCGGGGGGGCCGCAGATACGCAGTATTTT. Translating gives CASSGPSGGAADTQYF.

This clone was counted only a few times. The chain is built from TRBV30 and TRBJ2-2, with 10 bases lining up with TRBD1. This CDR3 has 16 amino acids. V lost 4 bases and J lost 4; bases outside the gene matches: 9. In germline, CDR1 is GTSNPN, CDR2 SVGIG (reference sequence). CDR3 sequence: CAWNLDRGSSTGELFF. The CDR3 bases are TGTGCCTGGAACTTGGACAGGGGGAGCAGCACCGGGGAGCTGTTTTTT.

V and J are TRBV7-2 and TRBJ2-2; maybe TRBD1 (5 bases). CDR1 and CDR2 (germline): SGHTA, FQGNSA. Trimming stripped 11 bases from V and 0 bases from J, with 10 bases between. This CDR3 region has 13 residues. The CDR3 protein is CAARTSNTGELFF. The CDR3 nucleotides are TGTGCCGCCAGGACATCGAACACCGGGGAGCTGTTTTTT.

The chain employs TRBV4-3 and TRBJ1-2; possibly TRBD1 for D (5 bases). The CDR3 is made up of 13 amino acids. Germline V gives CDR1 LGHNA, CDR2 YSLEER. V was clipped by 2 bases and J by 8 bases, with 12 bases between them. CDR3 coding DNA: TGCGCCAGCAGCCAACTCCGCGGGGCAGGCTACACCTTC. Its translation is CASSQLRGAGYTF.

The V and J genes are TRBV30 and TRBJ2-2, with TRBD2 identical over 14 bases. Germline trimming cut 1 base from V and 2 bases from J; bases unmatched to any gene: 3. Germline assignment: CDR1 GTSNPN and CDR2 SVGIG (reference sequence). The CDR3 spans 17 residues. The CDR3 spells CAWSGGLAGENTGELFF. As DNA, the CDR3 is TGTGCCTGGAGTGGGGGACTAGCGGGAGAAAACACCGGGGAGCTGTTTTTT.

The V call is TRBV10-3, the J call TRBJ1-1, with TRBD1 matching over 7 bases. CDR1 ENHRY and CDR2 SYGVKD come from the germline V gene. The CDR3 sequence is 14 residues long. V dropped 7 bases and J dropped 1; count of bases not matched to a gene: 6. The CDR3 protein is CAIKKGQPNTEAFF. Here the CDR3 DNA reads TGTGCCATCAAGAAGGGACAGCCGAACACTGAAGCTTTCTTT.

This clone was found once. V and J are TRBV7-2 and TRBJ2-5; TRBD1 matches 7 bases. Per germline, CDR1 SGHTA and CDR2 FQGNSA. The length of the CDR3 is 14 residues. Trimming removed 3 bases from V and 1 base from J; junction bases left unmatched: 2. The CDR3 is CASSFGTAQETQYF. The CDR3 nucleotides are TGTGCCAGCAGCTTCGGGACAGCCCAAGAGACCCAGTACTTC.

CDR3: CASSLLAGGPTGELFF. In DNA, the CDR3 is TGTGCCAGCAGTCTCTTGGCGGGGGGGCCCACCGGGGAGCTGTTTTTT. The V and J genes are TRBV6-4 and TRBJ2-2; 9 bases match TRBD2. Germline CDR1 is MRHNA and CDR2 is SNTAGT. The CDR3 runs to 16 residues. Trimming cost V 5 bases and J 4 bases; bases outside gene matches: 8.

The chain uses TRBV10-2 and TRBJ1-1; TRBD1 matches 9 bases. Germline-derived CDR1 and CDR2 are WSHSY and SAAADI. V trimming: 3 bases; J trimming: 7 bases; junction bases outside the gene matches: 9. This CDR3 contains 15 residues. CDR3 DNA sequence: TGCGCCAGCAGTGACAACACAGGGGGCGAGGATGAAGCTTTCTTT. Its protein product is CASSDNTGGEDEAFF.

The chain carries TRBV7-9 and TRBJ1-3; 8 nucleotides match TRBD1. Unmatched junction bases numbered 6, after V lost 5 bases and J lost 0 bases. The CDR3 is 16 residues long. Germline CDR1 SEHNR, CDR2 FQNEAQ (reference sequence). The chain's CDR3 is CASSPGDRNSGNTIYF. The CDR3 DNA reads TGTGCCAGCAGCCCCGGGGACAGGAACTCTGGAAACACCATATATTTT.

This sequence joins TRBV7-9 and TRBJ2-5; D is perhaps TRBD1 (6 bases). This CDR3 has 13 amino acids. V gave up 5 bases and J gave up 4 bases, with 11 bases separating them. Germline V gene lookup returns CDR1 SEHNR and CDR2 FQNEAQ (reference sequence). CDR3 DNA sequence: TGTGCCAGCAGCCCGGGGACACGAGAGACCCAGTACTTC. Its protein is CASSPGTRETQYF.

J is TRBJ2-7 and V is TRBV4-1; D ambiguous. The CDR3 runs 14 residues. The ends were cut back, 0 bases at V and 0 bases at J, with 6 bases in the middle. Germline V gives CDR1 MGHRA, CDR2 YSYEKL. The CDR3: CASSQELLSYEQYF. As DNA, the CDR3 is TGCGCCAGCAGCCAAGAGCTACTCTCCTACGAGCAGTACTTC.

The rearrangement joins TRBV5-1 to TRBJ2-1; D remains ambiguous. The CDR3 runs to 11 residues. V lost 0 bases, J lost 7 bases, and 2 bases lay in between. CDR1 is SGHRS, CDR2 YFSETQ, per germline. Written as DNA, the CDR3 is TGCGCCAGCAGCTTGGCGAATGAGCAGTTCTTC. The encoded protein is CASSLANEQFF.

In this sample, this clone turned up a few times. The chain uses TRBV6-5 and TRBJ1-5; 7 positions match TRBD1. The germline CDR1 and CDR2 sequences are MNHEY and SVGAGI. V shed 6 bases, J shed 7 bases, and the junction held 9 bases outside the gene matches. The CDR3 totals 14 residues. CDR3 bases: TGTGCCAGCAGCTCCGACAGGGATTTGCAGCCCCAGCATTTT. The encoded protein is CASSSDRDLQPQHF.

The chain joins TRBV11-2 to TRBJ1-1; a possible D gene is TRBD1 (6 bases). V was trimmed by 4 bases and J by 5 bases, leaving 11 bases between them. Germline assignment: CDR1 SGHAT and CDR2 FQNNGV. The CDR3 is 13 residues long. As DNA, the CDR3 is TGTGCCAGCAGCTCGACAGGCGTAACTGAAGCTTTCTTT. Protein sequence: CASSSTGVTEAFF. The full variable domain, with the rest looked up from reference TRBV11-2 and TRBJ1-1, is EAGVAQSPRYKIIEKRQSVAFWCNPISGHATLYWYQQILGQGPKLLIQFQNNGVVDDSQLPKDRFSAERLKGVDSTLKIQPAKLEDSAVYLCASSSTGVTEAFFGQGTRLTVV.

The sample holds a few counts of this clone. The rearrangement links TRBV9 to TRBJ2-2; weak D call: TRBD1 (5 bases). The germline V gene encodes CDR1 SGDLS and CDR2 YYNGEE. V lost 0 bases and J 2 bases, leaving 14 bases between the germline ends. This CDR3 has 17 amino acids. CDR3 region: CASSVAMTVRNTGELFF. The CDR3 DNA reads as TGTGCCAGCAGCGTAGCGATGACAGTGCGAAACACCGGGGAGCTGTTTTTT.

This clone occurred once. V is TRBV11-3 and J is TRBJ1-1, with a possible D match to TRBD1 (5 bases). V was clipped by 5 bases and J by 7 bases, with 17 bases between them. The germline V gene encodes CDR1 SGHNT and CDR2 YENEEA. The CDR3 length is 14 residues. Written as DNA, the CDR3 is TGTGCCAGCAGCCGCGGGGGATCTCAAGGTGAAGCTTTCTTT. Its protein is CASSRGGSQGEAFF.

The chain joins TRBV6-5 to TRBJ2-7, with 10 positions matching TRBD1. The CDR3 has 15 residues. In germline, CDR1 is MNHEY, CDR2 SVGAGI. With 5 bases clipped from V and 4 bases from J, the junction kept 8 bases outside the gene matches. CDR3 region: CASSVLPGQGYEQYF. Written as DNA, the CDR3 is TGTGCCAGCAGTGTTCTTCCGGGACAGGGGTACGAGCAGTACTTC.

The chain employs TRBV4-1 and TRBJ1-3; perhaps TRBD1 as D (5 bases). The CDR3 is made up of 16 amino acids. V lost 0 bases, J lost 0 bases, and 9 bases lay in between. CDR1 is MGHRA, CDR2 YSYEKL, per germline. The CDR3 region is CASSQDVGPSGNTIYF. CDR3 nucleotide sequence: TGCGCCAGCAGCCAAGATGTGGGGCCCTCTGGAAACACCATATATTTT.

The CDR3 nucleotides are TGTGCCACCGCAGGGCATCGGAACACTGAAGCTTTCTTT. This codes for CATAGHRNTEAFF. This rearrangement joins TRBV19 to TRBJ1-1; weak D call: TRBD1 (5 bases). Germline CDR1 and CDR2: LNHDA and SQIVND (reference sequence). The V gene lost 10 bases and the J gene lost 1 base, with 13 bases spanning the gap. This CDR3 region has 13 residues.

The J gene is TRBJ2-3, the V gene TRBV27; D uncertain. The V end was cut by 2 bases, the J end by 2 bases, with 5 bases between. The CDR3 is 13 amino acids. Looked up from germline, CDR1 is MNHEY and CDR2 is SMNVEV (reference sequence). The CDR3 region is CASSLRYTDTQYF. The DNA for the CDR3 is TGTGCCAGCAGTTTACGTTACACAGATACGCAGTATTTT.

This clone appeared once. V is TRBV4-2 and J is TRBJ1-1, with unresolved D. The germline gives CDR1 LGHNA, CDR2 YNFKEQ. The CDR3 has 13 amino acids. V was pared by 1 base and J by 1 base, with 4 bases between. The CDR3 DNA is TGTGCCAGCAGCCAAGGGCAGAACACTGAAGCTTTCTTT. Its translation: CASSQGQNTEAFF.

V and J are TRBV5-6 and TRBJ2-7; a possible D gene is TRBD1 (6 bases). Germline assignment: CDR1 SGHDT and CDR2 YYEEEE. V was trimmed by 2 bases and J by 2 bases, leaving 8 bases between them. The CDR3 sequence is 13 residues long. The CDR3, as DNA: TGTGCCAGCAGCTTTAGACAGGCCTACGAGCAGTACTTC. It specifies CASSFRQAYEQYF.

The rearrangement joins TRBV29-1 to TRBJ2-7, with TRBD1 identical over 10 bases. There are 13 residues in the CDR3. CDR1 is SQVTM, CDR2 ANQGSEA, per germline. The ends lost 3 bases at V and 4 bases at J; junction bases unmatched: 3. CDR3 sequence reads: CSVEDRGLYEQYF. The CDR3 DNA is TGCAGCGTTGAGGACAGGGGGTTATACGAGCAGTACTTC.

The rearrangement links TRBV2 to TRBJ1-1, with 7 positions matching TRBD1. Germline V CDR1 and CDR2: SNHLY, FYNNEI. This CDR3 contains 14 residues. With 8 bases clipped from V and 1 base from J, the junction kept 7 bases outside the gene matches. CDR3 sequence (DNA): TGTGCCAGCCGCGCGCGGACAGGGAACACTGAAGCTTTCTTT. Protein sequence: CASRARTGNTEAFF. The full variable domain, in which reference TRBV2 and TRBJ1-1 provide the parts outside the CDR3, is EPEVTQTPSHQVTQMGQEVILRCVPISNHLYFYWYRQILGQKVEFLVSFYNNEISEKSEIFDDQFSVERPDGSNFTLKIRSTKLEDSAMYFCASRARTGNTEAFFGQGTRLTVV.

This chain links TRBV14 with TRBJ1-2; D ambiguous. V lost 3 bases and J 3 bases, leaving 23 bases between the germline ends. CDR1 SGHDN and CDR2 FVKESK come from the germline V gene. The CDR3 loop spans 18 amino acids. Here the CDR3 reads CASSQRRGSVAGDYGYTF. As DNA, the CDR3 is TGTGCCAGCAGCCAGAGACGAGGGTCCGTCGCAGGAGACTATGGCTACACCTTC.

As DNA, the CDR3 is TGTGCCAGCAGCTTGCAGGGTGGGGGGGATACGCAGTATTTT. This gives the protein CASSLQGGGDTQYF. V gene TRBV7-2 combines with J gene TRBJ2-3, with D possibly TRBD2 on 6 matching bases. Germline V gives CDR1 SGHTA, CDR2 FQGNSA. The CDR3 runs to 14 residues. V dropped 3 bases and J dropped 6 bases, with 13 bases sitting between them.

In this sample, this clone turned up once. The chain recombines TRBV30 with TRBJ1-5; D gene ambiguous. Germline CDR1 is GTSNPN and CDR2 is SVGIG (reference sequence). V was cut by 2 bases and J by 0 bases, with 8 bases left in between. The CDR3 is made up of 14 amino acids. The CDR3 here is CAWSPGYSNQPQHF. In DNA, the CDR3 is TGTGCCTGGAGTCCGGGGTATAGCAATCAGCCCCAGCATTTT.